This T cell receptor (beta chain) was recovered during a study of cytomegalovirus exposure and HLA in healthy donors (dated by TCRdb to 2016 to 2017). Broadly, across the study: An earlier analysis of approximately 600 of the donors reported approximately 290 Gb of sequence data and about 100 million unique TCR beta sequences from about 179 million T cells. An early release that covered roughly 600 HLA-typed donors contained approximately 320 gigabases of sequencing data and tens of millions of unique TCR sequences. Among the roughly 400 genotyped donors, more than 70% belonged to the genetic ancestry cluster associated with self-reported Caucasian donors. The study aimed to test whether cataloging public T cell receptors could reveal signatures of past pathogen exposure. The T cell repertoires of around 670 subjects were profiled by immunosequencing and related to cytomegalovirus serostatus. In addition to the first cohort of approximately 650 subjects, a separate validation cohort of some 120 different subjects was used. The study combined high-throughput TCR immunosequencing, statistical association of individual TCRs with disease status, and machine learning to predict cytomegalovirus infection status. In a later analysis, previously published TCR beta repertoires from 600 to 850 donors were re-analyzed and high-resolution HLA genotyping was added so that TCR occurrence patterns could be studied. Rather than using new phenotypic data, the later analysis identified candidate immune exposures from TCR beta sequences and from how often those sequences occurred across donors. To decide whether each TCR beta V gene segment behaved as functional or pseudogenic, an earlier analysis of approximately 600 of the donors relied on high-throughput TCR beta sequencing. Donor age, sex, ethnicity and CMV serostatus were compiled alongside the repertoire data. Genome-wide SNP genotypes for about 55% of the roughly 670 donors were used in a later genetic analysis, which treated that subset as a discovery cohort. All discovery cohort repertoires had been generated on a single sequencing platform. HLA typing included class I and class II loci at four-digit resolution. The number of typed donors differed by locus: about 620-640 for A, B, C, DRB1 and DQB1; 500 to 550 for DQA1; some 610 for DPA1; and about 450 for DPB1. Roughly 5 DR-DQ haplotypes were handled as single units for association and clustering because linkage in the cohort was strong. Among 300 to 500 genotyped donors of the cohort, an average of roughly 230,000 unique TCR beta nucleotide sequences was sequenced per donor, of which roughly 17% were non-productive. Points the paper makes about the study in general: Broadly in line with IMGT annotations, most TCR beta V segments showed up in productive rearrangements about 90% or about 30% of the time in an earlier analysis of approximately 640 of the donors. Presence/absence analyses assumed roughly uniform sequencing depth across donors, an assumption that may not hold. CMV serostatus was the only immune exposure information available for the cohort. A further reported finding was that TCR beta sequences accurately predicted the HLA-A and HLA-B alleles for most subjects in the first cohort. Because counts were too low, roughly 17 rarely observed V segments, including chromosome 9 orphons, were left out of the earlier analysis of roughly 600 of the donors. Compared with equally common non-associated chains, HLA-associated TCR beta chains in a later analysis were more clonally expanded and had lower generation probabilities. In a later genetic analysis, fewer N-insertions in productive TCRs were reported among donors in an Asian-associated ancestry cluster than the roughly 710-donor mean. In this cohort, only TCR beta chains were sequenced, and detectable features were limited by the absence of alpha or paired-chain data. Some IMGT-functional V segments, including TRBV6-2 and TRBV6-3, could not be distinguished by the 87-base-pair reads and were therefore excluded. When HLA alleles, especially DR and DQ, strongly co-occurred, attributing TCR associations to individual alleles was difficult. The study gave a list of over 150 TCR beta chains associated with cytomegalovirus. In a later analysis, the rate of TCR association differed among HLA loci, with DRB1 alleles having the most associated TCRs and HLA-C alleles having the fewest. Linkage disequilibrium might explain the correlated functional status among segregating V segments, but an unknown experimental factor could not be ruled out. Across donors, most TCR sequences were observed very rarely, whereas some public TCRs were present in many individuals. The authors suggested that the approach could potentially be generalized to other disease states and immunological phenotypes. In vitro tests confirmed that a few of the cytomegalovirus-associated TCR beta chains recognize cytomegalovirus antigens. Several of the top co-occurrence clusters appeared to be linked to parvovirus B19, influenza, CMV and Epstein-Barr virus, according to a later analysis. In both the original and validation cohorts, the classifier was reported to diagnose cytomegalovirus status with high specificity and sensitivity. Most CMV-associated TCR beta chains appeared to be HLA-restricted in a later analysis, and the HLA associations seemed to be driven largely by CMV exposure. A later genetic analysis associated a missense DCLRE1C variant with V-gene and J-gene trimming of TCR beta chains, and an independent cohort replicated the association. HLA typing was unavailable for some donors at each locus, so association tests used only the typed subset. At a false discovery rate of 0.05, a later analysis linked approximately 18,000 TCR beta sequences to specific HLA alleles. The sequencing pipeline was judged likely to have produced a cluster of highly shared sequence variants as a technical artifact.

For this chain, trimming is 5 bases at the V end and 3 bases at the J end, and the number of junction bases without a gene match is 7. CDR1 is given as SNHLY and CDR2 as FYNNEI, both from the germline V gene. From the cysteine through the phenylalanine, the CDR3 covers 15 amino acids. The kept DNA is CDR3 alone, 45 bases in frame from the first base. Library generation was performed with the immunoSEQ multiplex PCR assay. For the multiplex PCR, a mixture combining 60 forward primers for TCR Vbeta segments and 13 reverse primers for TCR Jbeta segments was used. Amplification of the CDR3 region of rearranged TCR beta genes was performed with a multiplex PCR assay on genomic DNA. On the Illumina HiSeq System, the amplified TCR beta libraries were sequenced as 87-base-pair reads. For the original study's pipeline: Across the 500 to 750 repertoires, a later analysis counted roughly 77 million unique TCR beta chains, some 11 million of which were shared by at least two donors. Raw reads were error-corrected and collapsed into unique sequences with a nearest-neighbor algorithm that merged closely related sequences to remove PCR and sequencing errors. V, D and J gene segments were assigned by aligning CDR3 sequences to IMGT reference sequences. For a sequence to be retained, at least a six-nucleotide match to both a V gene segment and a J gene segment was required. A rearrangement counted as productive if the CDR3 had no stop codons and remained in frame with V and J, and every other rearrangement counted as non-productive. Following IMGT convention, CDR3 was defined as the stretch from the second conserved V-encoded cysteine up to the conserved J-encoded phenylalanine. Sequences without an unambiguous match to a single V gene segment were excluded from the earlier analysis of 500 to 700 of the donors. An earlier analysis of fewer than 750 of the donors called V segments functional above 56.7% productive rearrangements and segregating when the between-donor standard deviation exceeded 5%. To diagnose cytomegalovirus status from the catalog of TCR beta chain sequences, a statistical classification framework was built. In a later analysis, TCR nucleotide sequences were compared against IMGT/GENE-DB human TR gene sequences so that V and J genes could be assigned. In a later analysis, CDR3 sequences and most-parsimonious VDJ recombination scenarios were assigned using the TCRdist pipeline. In a later analysis, every TCR beta chain was defined by the combination of its CDR3 amino acid sequence and its V-gene family, and reads without a unique V-gene family were dropped. A later analysis removed over 500 highly shared, low-generation-probability nucleotide sequences to deal with suspected cross-contamination and a sequencing artifact. For each public chain, a later analysis derived a clonal expansion index from normalized ranks of inferred template counts within each repertoire. In a later analysis, generation probabilities were computed with a VDJ recombination model fitted to out-of-frame rearrangements, and the resulting probabilities were checked against IGoR. In a later analysis, hypergeometric tests were used to score TCR-TCR, TCR-HLA and TCR-CMV co-occurrence, with a repertoire-size bias correction applied to TCR pairs. To estimate false discovery rates, a later analysis permuted the HLA or CMV assignments 20 times. In a later analysis, co-occurring TCRs were grouped using DBSCAN, with TCRdist sequence similarity added in when clustering inside HLA-allele-positive subsets. Repertoires with fewer than 30,000 or more than 120,000 public chains were left out of co-occurrence clustering, as were a handful of repertoires with anomalous nucleotide sharing. TCRdb re-hosts the immuneACCESS table, in-frame sequences only. Its copies lack some clones; in the studies checked, an unresolved V gene accounts for under half of them, and the cause for the rest is not known. The V and J calls and the clone size are those of that table, but D and trimming were determined from the DNA. The sample records roughly 150,000 clones, around 80% of which are singletons. Of the sample, 6.5% is held by the ten largest clones.

On this clone itself: It has no known antigen specificity. The input lacks base qualities; no much larger clone sits a single base away.

The cohort was made up of 650 to 700 healthy bone marrow donors. At the time of sampling, every cohort member was nominally healthy, though immune exposures that went unrecorded were likely present. The donor tested CMV seropositive and was one of the 289 seropositive cohort members. A peripheral blood sample was collected from each donor, and TCR beta sequencing was performed on peripheral blood mononuclear cells. The Qiagen DNeasy Blood Extraction Kit was used to extract genomic DNA from the blood cell samples. The chain couples TRBV2 to TRBJ2-5; 9 bases in the junction line up with TRBD1. This TCR derives from a middle-aged man in good health and CMV-seropositive. Sequencing was done on a sample of PBMCs. The nucleotides are TGTGCCAGCAGTCGACAGGGGGGGACGGAAGAGACCCAGTACTTC. The encoded protein is CASSRQGGTEETQYF. The variable domain in full, with residues beyond the CDR3 obtained from the reference TRBV2 and TRBJ2-5 genes, is EPEVTQTPSHQVTQMGQEVILRCVPISNHLYFYWYRQILGQKVEFLVSFYNNEISEKSEIFDDQFSVERPDGSNFTLKIRSTKLEDSAMYFCASSRQGGTEETQYFGPGTRLLVL.